Sequencing of this T cell receptor beta chain was carried out in a study of vaccination and CD4 T cells after COVID-19. Study information: Samples after vaccination came a median approximately 2.5 months past dose two, ranging 14 to 241. Culture controls were given either a CEFX pool, an HIV-1 Nef pool, or no peptide.

Treatment here: approximately 10-day PBMC culture with coronavirus spike peptide pools or control peptides (ViraFEST assay). ViraFEST expanded antigen-specific T cells with peptide pools, then sequenced TCRs. Sequencing of the DNA from cultured CD4+ T cells was carried out with the Oncomine TCR Beta short-read assay. Investigators isolated genomic DNA from cultured CD4+ T cells. From the PCR reads, TCRdb called clonotypes with MiXCR, one entry per CDR3 protein. Among some 11,000 distinct CDR3 sequences listed, about a third were seen once. The germline V gene encodes CDR1 DFQATT and CDR2 SNEGSKA (reference sequence). V lost 7 bases, J lost 1 base, and 16 bases lay in between. The CDR3 has 14 residues. Worth noting for this clonotype: What it recognizes is unknown. This may arise from a read error, as a much more abundant clone is one base away.

The receptor's source is a human donor who had recovered from COVID-19. The V gene is TRBV20-1, the J gene TRBJ1-2; TRBD1 is a possible D gene (5 bases). The sample was CD4+ T cells from blood, cultured in vitro. This CDR3 is CSVPTRQINYGYTF. The CDR3 coding sequence is TGCAGTGTCCCGACCCGACAGATTAACTATGGCTACACCTTC.